A selection of T cell receptor beta chains follows, all from one sample in a study of tumor-infiltrating lymphocytes in primary liver carcinoma. TCRdb re-called the multiplex PCR reads through MiXCR, storing one row per CDR3 protein. The sample lists 100,000 or so distinct CDR3 sequences, over 55% occurring once. The sequenced sample was liver tumor tissue from sampling region 5. The source of these receptors is a woman aged 55-69 years with primary liver carcinoma and hepatitis B virus infection. CDR3s include the opening cysteine and the closing phenylalanine or tryptophan. A D gene is named only where the DNA matches it firmly. The size of a clone is reported for some rows only, either as once, few or many, or as a class for expanded clones.

V,J,size,D,DNA,CDR3
TRBV6-1,TRBJ2-5,-,-,TGTGCCAGCAGGTACTGGACAGACAATCAAGAGACGCAGTACTTC,CASRYWTDNQETQYF
TRBV29-1,TRBJ2-5,-,TRBD1,TGCAGCACTGGGCCCGGGACAGGGGGTCTGGAGACCCAGTACTTC,CSTGPGTGGLETQYF
TRBV19,TRBJ1-3,-,-,TGTGCCAGCCGGATCGGGGGCCGCCTTCGGGGAGACACCATATATTTT,CASRIGGRLRGDTIYF
TRBV29-1,TRBJ2-1,-,-,TGCAGCGTAGACCTGGAAGGTAGGGTTAATGAGCAGTTCTTC,CSVDLEGRVNEQFF
TRBV6-5,TRBJ1-5,-,-,TGTGCCAGCAGGAGAGATCAGGGCAGCAATCAGCCCAAGCATTTT,CASRRDQGSNQPKHF
TRBV30,TRBJ2-2,-,TRBD1,TGTGCATGGAGTGGAACAGGGGTGACCGGGGAGCTGTTTTTT,CAWSGTGVTGELFF
TRBV28,TRBJ1-5,-,-,TGTGCCAGCAGTATTTTTCGTCCGGGCAAAAGGAGGCAGCCCCATCATTTT,CASSIFRPGKRRQPHHF
TRBV11-2,TRBJ1-6,-,-,TGTGCCAGCAACCTCCCTTTTGGTACACCCCTCCACTTT,CASNLPFGTPLHF
TRBV5-1,TRBJ2-7,many,-,TGCGCCAGCAGCTTGGTTGCTAGCCTAGAATACGAGCAGTACTTC,CASSLVASLEYEQYF
TRBV11-2,TRBJ2-1,once,TRBD2,TGTACCAGCAGCTTGGGACTAGTGGGAGATGAGCAGTTCTTC,CTSSLGLVGDEQFF
TRBV12-3/TRBV12-4,TRBJ1-2,-,-,TGTGTCAGCAGTTTTACGGACAGTACGCTTGGCTACACCTTC,CVSSFTDSTLGYTF
TRBV6-5,TRBJ1-5,once,-,TGTGCCAGCAGTTACAGGCTAAATCAGCCCCAGCGTTTC,CASSYRLNQPQRF
TRBV11-2,TRBJ2-1,-,TRBD2,TGTGCCAGCAGCTTAGAATGGCTAGCGGGAGGTGGTGAGCAGTTCTTC,CASSLEWLAGGGEQFF
TRBV28,TRBJ2-5,-,-,TGTGTCAGCAGCCAGGGCCTGACCCAGTACTTC,CVSSQGLTQYF
TRBV28,TRBJ2-6,-,-,TGTGCCAGCACGGCATCGCTCTCTGGGGCCAACGTCCTGACATTC,CASTASLSGANVLTF
TRBV20-1,TRBJ2-2,-,TRBD1,TGCAGTGCTAAAGAAGGGGGCGTTGACACCGGGGAGCTGTTTTTT,CSAKEGGVDTGELFF
TRBV11-2,TRBJ1-2,-,-,TGTGCCTGCAGCCCAGCCTCGGGGAAGCCTAACTATGACTACACCTTC,CACSPASGKPNYDYTF
TRBV7-9,TRBJ2-7,-,-,TGTACCAGCAGCTTTAGGCGGGACGAGCAGTACTTC,CTSSFRRDEQYF
TRBV11-3,TRBJ2-1,-,TRBD2,TGTGCCAGCACCTTAGGTGGCGGACTAGGGCGAAATAGGCAGTTCTTC,CASTLGGGLGRNRQFF
TRBV6-6,TRBJ1-2,-,-,TGTGCCAGCTGTTACAGGGATTATGTCTACACCTTC,CASCYRDYVYTF
TRBV29-1,TRBJ1-2,-,-,TGCGGCATTGGTAGGGAAGCTAACTATGGCTACACCTTC,CGIGREANYGYTF
TRBV20-1,TRBJ1-5,-,-,TGTAGTGCCCAAACTTTGAACCGCAATCAGCCCCAGCATTTT,CSAQTLNRNQPQHF
TRBV5-1,TRBJ2-1,-,-,TGCGCCAGCAACTTCACAGCGGGTAGCTCCTACAACGAGCAGTTCTTC,CASNFTAGSSYNEQFF
TRBV5-6,TRBJ2-1,once,TRBD2,TGTGCCAGCGGCTCGGAGCCGGGACAGCGGGAGGAGCATGAGCAGTTCTTC,CASGSEPGQREEHEQFF
TRBV7-8,TRBJ1-2,many,-,TGTGCCAGCAGCTTTTCCGGGAACTATGGCTACACCTTC,CASSFSGNYGYTF
TRBV10-3,TRBJ2-7,many,TRBD1,TGTGCCATCAGTGGGGGACAGGCGTCCGGTTACGAGCAGTACTTC,CAISGGQASGYEQYF
TRBV20-1,TRBJ2-3,few,-,TGCAGTGCTAGAGATCCCAACCTAAGAGATACGCAGTATTTT,CSARDPNLRDTQYF